This TCR beta chain came from a study of early T cells in non-severe SARS-CoV-2 infection. Study context: Chains stayed unpaired after sequencing of bulk RNA from unsorted whole blood.

Details on this clonotype: Its antigen is not identified.

Individual cDNA molecules received unique molecular identifiers during library preparation. MiXCR, run by TCRdb on the 5' RACE reads, gives a single entry per CDR3 protein. The sample carries under 70,000 distinct CDR3 sequences, roughly 7.8% recorded once. Trimming cost V 9 bases and J 7 bases; bases outside gene matches: 7. There are 13 residues in the CDR3. From germline, CDR1 is SNHLY and CDR2 FYNNEI. Study-wide results and limits: Private and CD4 specificities were missed by VDJdb matching, which favored anti-spike CD8 responses.

The chain couples TRBV2 to TRBJ1-4; 8 bases align to TRBD1. Material: whole blood, obtained at baseline. The source of this sequence is an adult who was a healthcare worker with PCR-confirmed SARS-CoV-2 infection or an uninfected control (not recorded which). CDR3 in amino acids: CARGQGTREKLFF. In DNA, the CDR3 is TGTGCCAGAGGACAGGGCACGCGTGAAAAACTGTTTTTT.